What follows are 16 T cell receptor beta chains derived from one specimen sequenced in a study of cytomegalovirus exposure and HLA in healthy donors (dated by TCRdb to the late 2010s). Library generation was performed with the immunoSEQ multiplex PCR assay. A mixture of 60 forward primers for TCR Vbeta segments and 13 reverse primers for TCR Jbeta segments was used in the multiplex PCR. TCRdb stores this immuneACCESS table with in-frame sequences only. Part of the clones is absent; in the studies checked, under half of the shortfall reflects unresolved V genes, and no reason is known for the rest. The sample profile shows around 80,000 clones; around 79% of them were found once. Approximately 5.6% of the sample comes from the top ten. The sequencing sample was made of PBMCs. Source of these receptors: a man between 18 and 29 years old in good health and CMV-seropositive.

The chain links TRBV11-2 to TRBJ2-1, with TRBD2 matching over 9 bases. Germline CDR1 SGHAT, CDR2 FQNNGV. The CDR3 length is 16 residues. V was clipped by 5 bases and J by 4 bases; unmatched bases: 9. The CDR3 DNA reads as TGTGCCAGCAGCCCCCGGGTAGCGGGAGCTTACAATGAGCAGTTCTTC. Translating gives CASSPRVAGAYNEQFF.

This clone occurred a few times. Different DNA sequences within this sample yield the same CDR3. This chain connects TRBV28 to TRBJ2-5; 8 nucleotides align to TRBD1. The CDR3 is 14 residues long. Germline values: CDR1 MDHEN, CDR2 SYDVKM. V trimming: 6 bases; J trimming: 4 bases; junction bases outside the gene matches: 7. This chain's CDR3 is CASSLQGAGETQYF. CDR3 coding DNA: TGTGCCAGCAGCCTCCAGGGGGCCGGAGAGACCCAGTACTTC.

This clone has only a few counts. The chain carries TRBV7-3 and TRBJ1-1, with TRBD1 identical over 9 bases. Germline trimming cut 5 bases from V and 7 bases from J; bases unmatched to any gene: 5. This CDR3 is 13 amino acids long. Germline values: CDR1 SGHTA, CDR2 FQGTGA. CDR3 nucleotide sequence: TGTGCCAGCAGCGAACAGGGGGCGGTTGAAGCTTTCTTT. Amino acid sequence: CASSEQGAVEAFF.

The chain employs TRBV6-1 and TRBJ2-1, with 7 bases that match TRBD2. V lost 3 bases to trimming and J lost 13 bases; unmatched junction nucleotides: 3. CDR1 and CDR2 from the germline V gene are MNHNS and SASEGT. The CDR3 runs to 11 residues. The CDR3 DNA follows: TGTGCCAGCAGTGAGCTAGCGGTCCAGTTCTTC. This sequence encodes CASSELAVQFF.

The chain is built from TRBV15 and TRBJ2-2; D is unresolved. The CDR3 runs 15 residues. Germline V CDR1 and CDR2: LNHNV, YYDKDF (reference sequence). Between the trimmed V and J ends, which lost 0 bases and 5 bases, there was a span of 10 bases. The CDR3 spells CATSRDLPKTGELFF. CDR3 DNA: TGTGCCACCAGCAGAGACCTTCCTAAGACCGGGGAGCTGTTTTTT. Full variable domain (rest looked up from reference TRBV15 and TRBJ2-2): DAMVIQNPRYQVTQFGKPVTLSCSQTLNHNVMYWYQQKSSQAPKLLFHYYDKDFNNEADTPDNFQSRRPNTSFCFLDIRSPGLGDTAMYLCATSRDLPKTGELFFGEGSRLTVL.

Written as DNA, the CDR3 is TGTGCCAGCAGCTCCCGGACTTCCCTCAAAGAGACCCAGTACTTC. Its protein is CASSSRTSLKETQYF. The rearrangement links TRBV5-4 to TRBJ2-5, with D possibly TRBD2 on 5 matching bases. V gave up 3 bases and J gave up 3 bases, with 15 bases separating them. The germline V gene encodes CDR1 SGHNT and CDR2 YYREEE (reference sequence). The CDR3 runs to 15 residues.

This clone came up many times. The rearrangement joins TRBV7-8 to TRBJ2-3; D is possibly TRBD1 (5 bases). The CDR3 spans 14 residues. The germline V gene encodes CDR1 SGHVS and CDR2 FQNEAQ. Trimming stripped 5 bases from V and 3 bases from J, with 12 bases between. CDR3 loop: CASSPPGKTDTQYF. The CDR3 nucleotides are TGTGCCAGCAGCCCCCCAGGGAAGACAGATACGCAGTATTTT.

The CDR3 region has the DNA TGTGCCAGCACCCATCAGCGGGAGTCATCTTACGAGCAGTACTTC. The encoded protein is CASTHQRESSYEQYF. The chain carries TRBV7-8 and TRBJ2-7, with 8 bases matching TRBD2. The CDR3 loop spans 15 amino acids. The V and J ends lost 7 bases and 4 bases, in that order; junction bases with no gene match: 12. CDR1 SGHVS and CDR2 FQNEAQ come from the germline V gene.

This chain connects TRBV28 to TRBJ1-2, with 9 bases identical to TRBD1. Germline V gene sequence: CDR1 MDHEN, CDR2 SYDVKM. Trimming at V came to 4 bases and at J to 7 bases, leaving 4 bases not matched to a gene. This CDR3 region has 13 residues. The CDR3 reads CASSSRDRAGYTF. CDR3 in DNA: TGTGCCAGCAGTTCTCGGGACAGGGCTGGCTACACCTTC.

The genes are TRBV10-3 and TRBJ1-2; no definite D call. Germline V CDR1 and CDR2: ENHRY, SYGVKD. This CDR3 region has 15 residues. The germline V and J ends were trimmed by 11 bases and 7 bases, with 26 bases remaining between them. The CDR3 nucleotides are TGTGCCGTCACCGGGTTCTCCCGGGATCGGTCTGGCTACACCTTC. This gives the protein CAVTGFSRDRSGYTF.

The chain joins TRBV28 to TRBJ1-2; possible D gene TRBD1, 6 bases. The length of the CDR3 is 13 residues. From germline, CDR1 is MDHEN and CDR2 SYDVKM. Trimming took off 1 base at V and 7 bases at J, with 10 bases between the two ends. The CDR3 loop is CASSLLGAGGYTF. The DNA for the CDR3 is TGTGCCAGCAGTTTATTGGGGGCAGGTGGCTACACCTTC.

J is TRBJ2-1 and V is TRBV6-5, with D perhaps matching TRBD1 (5 bases). Germline V gene data show CDR1 as MNHEY and CDR2 as SVGAGI. With 3 bases removed from V and 9 bases from J, the gap between germline ends came to 15 bases. This CDR3 is 14 amino acids long. CDR3 DNA: TGTGCCAGCAGTTATGCGCTGGGGCAGGCTGAGCAGTTCTTC. It is translated as CASSYALGQAEQFF.

The chain has TRBV2 and TRBJ2-7; TRBD2 matches at 10 bases. This CDR3 is built from 14 residues. Germline CDR1 and CDR2: SNHLY and FYNNEI. With 6 bases clipped from V and 5 bases from J, the junction kept 7 bases outside the gene matches. CDR3: CASRESGRADEQYF. The CDR3 bases are TGTGCCAGCAGGGAAAGCGGGAGGGCCGACGAGCAGTACTTC.

The chain couples TRBV5-6 to TRBJ1-2; D perhaps matches TRBD1 (5 bases). Germline loops: CDR1 SGHDT, CDR2 YYEEEE. Trimming removed 0 bases from V and 7 bases from J, with 13 bases in between. The CDR3 covers 14 residues. The CDR3 loop reads CASSLGSGLSGYTF. DNA for the CDR3: TGTGCCAGCAGCTTGGGGTCAGGGCTATCTGGCTACACCTTC.

This clone was seen more than once but under ten times. The chain recombines TRBV2 with TRBJ2-7, with TRBD1 identical over 9 bases. The CDR3 is 13 residues long. The V segment lost 8 bases and the J segment 5 bases; nucleotides outside the gene matches: 7. Germline CDR1 reads SNHLY; CDR2 reads FYNNEI. Here the CDR3 DNA reads TGTGCCAGCTCGTGGGACAGGGAAGACGAGCAGTACTTC. Translating it yields CASSWDREDEQYF.

This sequence joins TRBV9 and TRBJ2-3; D unclear. The ends were cut back, 3 bases at V and 1 base at J, with 9 bases in the middle. The CDR3 is 14 amino acids. Germline V gene data show CDR1 as SGDLS and CDR2 as YYNGEE. CDR3 nucleotide sequence: TGTGCCAGCAGCGCCATGGCGGGCACAGATACGCAGTATTTT. This codes for CASSAMAGTDTQYF.